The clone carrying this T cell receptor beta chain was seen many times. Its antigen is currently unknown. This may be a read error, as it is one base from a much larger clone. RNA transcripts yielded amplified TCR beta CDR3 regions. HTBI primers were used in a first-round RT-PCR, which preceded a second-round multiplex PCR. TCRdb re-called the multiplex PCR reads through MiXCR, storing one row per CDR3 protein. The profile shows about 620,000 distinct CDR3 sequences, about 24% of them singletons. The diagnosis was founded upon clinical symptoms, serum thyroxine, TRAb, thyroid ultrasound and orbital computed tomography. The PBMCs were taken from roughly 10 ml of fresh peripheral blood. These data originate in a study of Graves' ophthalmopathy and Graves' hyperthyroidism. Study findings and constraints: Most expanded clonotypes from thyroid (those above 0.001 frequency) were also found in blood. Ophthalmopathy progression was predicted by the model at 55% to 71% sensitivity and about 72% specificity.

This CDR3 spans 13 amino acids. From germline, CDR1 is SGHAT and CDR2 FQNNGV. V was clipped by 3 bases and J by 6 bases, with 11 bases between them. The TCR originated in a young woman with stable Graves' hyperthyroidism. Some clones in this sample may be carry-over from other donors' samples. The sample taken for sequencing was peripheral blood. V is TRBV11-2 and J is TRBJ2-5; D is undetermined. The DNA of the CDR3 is TGTGCCAGCAGCTTTTATCTGAGAAAGACCCAGTACTTC. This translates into CASSFYLRKTQYF.